The source of this T cell receptor (beta chain) is a study of T cell changes during pregnancy in multiple sclerosis. The data were produced by immunoSEQ multiplex PCR, yet TCRdb's version contains in-frame clones alone and is incomplete. This table holds 85,000 to 90,000 clones, approximately 95% found once. The CDR3 is 15 residues long. Germline assignment: CDR1 MNHNS and CDR2 SASEGT. Between the trimmed V and J ends, which lost 4 bases and 2 bases, there was a span of 12 bases. The material sequenced was peripheral blood, taken after pregnancy. V gene TRBV6-1 combines with J gene TRBJ2-1; tentatively, D is TRBD2 (6 bases). The receptor's source is a female donor in good health, enrolled as a control in a pregnancy study. CDR3: CASSVTSPTYNEQFF. In DNA, the CDR3 is TGTGCCAGCAGTGTCACTAGCCCTACCTACAATGAGCAGTTCTTC.